A single sample gave rise to the 26 T cell receptor beta chains below, sequenced in a study of blood T cell repertoires in COVID-19. Repertoires were generated with immunoSEQ multiplex PCR, while TCRdb's copy carries only in-frame clones and drops some. In the table there are tens of thousands of clones, roughly nine tenths of which are singletons. Source material: peripheral blood. These receptors were collected from a man aged 55 to 70 with acute or convalescent COVID-19.

The J gene is TRBJ2-1, the V gene TRBV6-4, with TRBD1 matching 7 bases. With 5 bases clipped from V and 4 bases from J, the junction kept 8 bases outside the gene matches. The germline V gene encodes CDR1 MRHNA and CDR2 SNTAGT. The length of the CDR3 is 15 residues. The chain's CDR3 is CASSQTGDPYNEQFF. For the CDR3, the DNA is TGTGCCAGCAGTCAAACAGGGGACCCTTACAATGAGCAGTTCTTC.

The rearrangement joins TRBV19 to TRBJ2-6; 9 nucleotides align to TRBD1. CDR1 and CDR2 (germline): LNHDA, SQIVND (reference sequence). The CDR3 is 17 amino acids. The J segment lost 4 bases and the V segment lost 5 bases, leaving 9 bases of the junction unmatched. The CDR3 here is CASSPRTGVSGANVLTF. Written as DNA, the CDR3 is TGTGCCAGTAGTCCCCGGACAGGGGTATCAGGGGCCAACGTCCTGACTTTC.

The gene calls are TRBV6-6 and TRBJ2-7, with TRBD1 as a possible D gene (5 bases). CDR1 MNHNY and CDR2 SVGAGI come from the germline V gene (reference sequence). This CDR3 is built from 14 residues. V was cut by 5 bases and J by 3 bases, with 14 bases left in between. The CDR3 loop is CASSTGILHYEQYF. The CDR3 DNA follows: TGTGCCAGCAGTACAGGAATACTTCACTACGAGCAGTACTTC.

In this sample, this clone turned up a few times. At the DNA level, this CDR3 is encoded by other sequences in the same sample as well. The chain has TRBV3-1 (or the pseudogene TRBV3-2) and TRBJ1-5; no clear D gene. The germline V gene has CDR1 LGHDT and CDR2 YNNKEL (reference sequence). Trimming took off 1 base at V and 0 bases at J, with 7 bases between the two ends. CDR3 size: 15 residues. CDR3 DNA: TGTGCCAGCAGCCAAGGTCAGGATAGCAATCAGCCCCAGCATTTT. The encoded protein is CASSQGQDSNQPQHF.

V gene TRBV19 combines with J gene TRBJ2-1; 9 nucleotides match TRBD1. The CDR3 contains 13 residues. The germline gives CDR1 LNHDA, CDR2 SQIVND (reference sequence). The V and J ends lost 8 bases and 7 bases, in that order; junction bases with no gene match: 6. In nucleotides, the CDR3 is TGTGCCAGTCAGGGACAGGGACGGAATGAGCAGTTCTTC. This encodes CASQGQGRNEQFF.

This clone was recorded only once. V and J are TRBV5-1 and TRBJ1-1; D may be TRBD1 (5 bases). Trimming stripped 0 bases from V and 8 bases from J, with 8 bases between. CDR1 and CDR2 (germline): SGHRS, YFSETQ. This CDR3 has 12 residues. As DNA, the CDR3 is TGCGCCAGCAGCTTGGACAGGATAGAAGCTTTCTTT. Translated: CASSLDRIEAFF.

J is TRBJ2-3 and V is TRBV5-6; 7 bases align to TRBD2. V dropped 5 bases and J dropped 1; count of bases not matched to a gene: 4. The CDR3 covers 14 residues. The V gene's germline CDR1 is SGHDT and CDR2 YYEEEE. The chain's CDR3 is CASREAGGTDTQYF. The CDR3 bases are TGTGCCAGCAGGGAGGCGGGGGGCACAGATACGCAGTATTTT.

The chain has TRBV9 and TRBJ1-1; D may be TRBD1 (6 bases). Per germline, CDR1 SGDLS and CDR2 YYNGEE. This CDR3 region has 13 residues. Trimming shortened V by 4 bases and J by 10 bases, and 17 bases separated the two germline ends. The CDR3 is CASSPSGQLGAFF. The CDR3 DNA sequence: TGTGCCAGCAGCCCATCCGGACAGCTTGGAGCTTTCTTT.

The chain couples TRBV14 to TRBJ2-5; D may be TRBD1 (5 bases). Germline CDR1 SGHDN, CDR2 FVKESK. The CDR3 loop spans 13 amino acids. V shed 4 bases and J shed 4 bases, with 10 bases lying between them. This CDR3 is CASSPYRRETQYF. The CDR3 nucleotides are TGTGCCAGCAGCCCTTACAGGAGAGAGACCCAGTACTTC.

V usage is TRBV10-3 and J usage is TRBJ1-4; D is unclear. Trimming shortened V by 4 bases and J by 4 bases, and 7 bases separated the two germline ends. CDR3 length equals 13 residues. Looked up from germline, CDR1 is ENHRY and CDR2 is SYGVKD. The CDR3 sequence is CAISGASNEKLFF. For the CDR3, the DNA is TGTGCCATCAGTGGGGCAAGTAATGAAAAACTGTTTTTT.

V and J are TRBV6-6 and TRBJ1-2; 9 bases align to TRBD1. Looked up from germline, CDR1 is MNHNY and CDR2 is SVGAGI (reference sequence). The CDR3 runs to 13 residues. With V trimmed by 5 bases and J by 8 bases, 6 bases remained unmatched. Here the CDR3 DNA reads TGTGCCAGCAGTCAGGACAGGGGAAGGGGCTACACCTTC. Translation gives CASSQDRGRGYTF.

The V and J genes are TRBV11-2 and TRBJ1-2, with D perhaps TRBD1 (6 bases). CDR3 size: 13 residues. In germline, CDR1 is SGHAT, CDR2 FQNNGV. Trimming cost V 8 bases and J 8 bases, with 18 bases left between them. The CDR3 is CASSQQGWRGYTF. The CDR3 bases are TGTGCCAGCTCCCAACAGGGATGGAGGGGCTACACCTTC.

V is TRBV29-1 and J is TRBJ1-1; possibly TRBD1 for D (5 bases). Trimming removed 4 bases at V and 4 bases at J, with 10 bases between. In germline, CDR1 is SQVTM, CDR2 ANQGSEA. The CDR3 loop spans 12 amino acids. The CDR3 region is CSVGQGFTEAFF. The CDR3 DNA reads TGCAGCGTTGGCCAGGGTTTCACTGAAGCTTTCTTT. The variable domain in full, completed from reference TRBV29-1 and TRBJ1-1, reads SAVISQKPSRDICQRGTSLTIQCQVDSQVTMMFWYRQQPGQSLTLIATANQGSEATYESGFVIDKFPISRPNLTFSTLTVSNMSPEDSSIYLCSVGQGFTEAFFGQGTRLTVV.

In nucleotides, the CDR3 is TGTGCCAGCAGCGTTTTAGCTGGGTATGGCTACACCTTC. Residues: CASSVLAGYGYTF. The chain couples TRBV9 to TRBJ1-2; D not resolved. The V end lost 2 bases, the J end lost 5 bases, and 10 bases lay between the germline ends. The CDR3 length is 13 residues. From germline, CDR1 is SGDLS and CDR2 YYNGEE.

The rearrangement joins TRBV5-1 to TRBJ1-4; D perhaps matches TRBD1 (6 bases). V was clipped by 0 bases and J by 8 bases, with 11 bases between them. The CDR3 contains 14 residues. Germline V lookup: CDR1 SGHRS, CDR2 YFSETQ. CDR3 coding DNA: TGCGCCAGCAGCTTGGACAGGGCCGGAGAAAAACTGTTTTTT. It is translated as CASSLDRAGEKLFF.

This rearrangement joins TRBV12-3 or TRBV12-4 to TRBJ1-2, with no clear D. This CDR3 contains 13 residues. Trimming pared 7 bases from V and 4 bases from J, leaving 13 bases between. The CDR3 is CASTQTHSYGYTF. The DNA of the CDR3 is TGTGCCAGCACCCAGACACATTCCTATGGCTACACCTTC.

The chain is built from TRBV29-1 and TRBJ2-3, with a weak D call TRBD1 (5 bases). Germline V gene lookup returns CDR1 SQVTM and CDR2 ANQGSEA. V was clipped by 7 bases and J by 6 bases, with 14 bases between them. The CDR3 totals 12 residues. The CDR3 DNA is TGCAGCGGGGTAGGGGCGGCCGATACGCAGTATTTT. Translation: CSGVGAADTQYF.

This chain links TRBV5-4 with TRBJ2-2; no clear D. This CDR3 spans 12 amino acids. V gave up 2 bases and J gave up 6 bases, with 5 bases separating them. The germline gives CDR1 SGHNT, CDR2 YYREEE (reference sequence). The CDR3 DNA reads as TGTGCCAGCAGCTTTTCGGCCGGGGAGCTGTTTTTT. Protein sequence: CASSFSAGELFF.

The V and J genes are TRBV5-4 and TRBJ2-3; 8 bases are a match to TRBD1. Germline V gives CDR1 SGHNT, CDR2 YYREEE (reference sequence). CDR3 size: 15 residues. J lost 0 bases, V lost 4 bases, and 4 bases had no gene match. In DNA, the CDR3 is TGTGCCAGCAGCGGCGGACAGGGTAGCACAGATACGCAGTATTTT. It specifies CASSGGQGSTDTQYF.

This chain links TRBV15 with TRBJ1-2, with D tentatively TRBD1 (6 bases). This CDR3 is built from 15 residues. Trimming pared 0 bases from V and 8 bases from J, leaving 16 bases between. Germline V gives CDR1 LNHNV, CDR2 YYDKDF (reference sequence). In DNA form, the CDR3 reads TGTGCCACCAGCAGAGAGACAGGAATAATAGAGGGCTACACCTTC. Its protein is CATSRETGIIEGYTF.

The chain has TRBV6-5 and TRBJ2-3, with D possibly being TRBD2 (7 bases). Germline CDR1 and CDR2: MNHEY and SVGAGI. CDR3 length equals 15 residues. Trimming cost V 5 bases and J 4 bases, with 16 bases left between them. CDR3 coding DNA: TGTGCCAGCAGTCTAGGGGGGGGTTCAGCAGATACGCAGTATTTT. This translates into CASSLGGGSADTQYF.

The chain joins TRBV5-1 to TRBJ1-1; D not certain. The CDR3 contains 16 residues. The germline CDR1 and CDR2 sequences are SGHRS and YFSETQ. V gave up 3 bases and J gave up 4 bases, with 19 bases separating them. The CDR3 coding sequence is TGCGCCAGCAGCTCTTCAGTCGGAGGTGGTAGCACTGAAGCTTTCTTT. This gives the protein CASSSSVGGGSTEAFF.

This clone appeared once. Here the CDR3 reads CASSEERRNYGYTF. CDR3 bases: TGTGCCAGCAGTGAGGAGAGACGGAACTATGGCTACACCTTC. This chain joins TRBV2 and TRBJ1-2; D unresolved. The V gene lost 3 bases and the J gene lost 2 bases, with 10 bases spanning the gap. CDR1 is SNHLY, CDR2 FYNNEI, per germline. The CDR3 has 14 residues.

The chain links TRBV2 to TRBJ2-1; 8 bases fit TRBD2. CDR3 size: 15 residues. Germline V gene lookup returns CDR1 SNHLY and CDR2 FYNNEI. Trimming took 7 bases from V and 8 from J; bases not matched to a gene: 13. CDR3: CASTYGGAGEDEQFF. CDR3 coding DNA: TGTGCCAGCACCTACGGGGGGGCAGGGGAGGATGAGCAGTTCTTC.

Notes on this clone: Compared with germline, one end of the junction differs, possibly owing to a read error. The CDR3 DNA reads TGTGCCAGCAGTCCGAAAGGGACTTTCCATTTT. This translates into CASSPKGTFHF. V and J are TRBV6-6 and TRBJ1-3; the D gene is possibly TRBD1 (5 bases). The germline V gene has CDR1 MNHNY and CDR2 SVGAGI (reference sequence). The CDR3 sequence is 11 residues long.

This clone has a handful of counts. The chain has TRBV2 and TRBJ1-5, with unresolved D. The CDR3 is 16 residues long. The V and J ends lost 3 bases and 0 bases respectively, with 12 bases between them. CDR1 is SNHLY and CDR2 is FYNNEI in the germline V gene. Here the CDR3 DNA reads TGTGCCAGCAGTGAGAGCGGCCTTTATAGCAATCAGCCCCAGCATTTT. It is translated as CASSESGLYSNQPQHF.